This T cell receptor beta chain was documented in a study of response to subunit inactivated influenza vaccine. As to this clonotype: Antigen unknown.

The CDR3 extends over 15 amino acids. Germline trimming cut 6 bases from V and 10 bases from J; bases unmatched to any gene: 16. The germline gives CDR1 DFQATT, CDR2 SNEGSKA (reference sequence). TCRdb re-analysed the RT-PCR reads in MiXCR, keeping a single row per CDR3 protein. The sample includes about 780,000 distinct CDR3 sequences, approximately 17% of them seen just once. Whole-study findings and limits: Authors suggested each seasonal influenza vaccination recruits few new T cells.

The sequence was obtained from a man aged 50-60 years who received an inactivated influenza vaccine. The chain carries TRBV20-1 and TRBJ2-5; TRBD2 matches 11 bases. Source: PBMCs from blood, taken around 5 days after vaccination. CDR3: CSALTSGGPGGGQYF. As DNA, the CDR3 is TGCAGTGCCCTCACTAGCGGGGGACCAGGAGGTGGCCAGTACTTC.